The 23 T cell receptor beta chains below were found in one sample sequenced in a study of T cell repertoires in cytomegalovirus infection. TCRdb reanalysed the reads using MiXCR and keeps one entry per CDR3 protein. The sample consists of hundreds of thousands of distinct CDR3 sequences, around 35% of them appearing once. Their antigens remain unidentified. The starting material was cultured PBMCs, obtained from culture after CMV antigen stimulation. The receptors stem from a human donor in good health (CMV status not recorded). Some clones in this sample may be carry-over from other donors' samples.

This chain joins TRBV7-6 and TRBJ1-5; 7 bases line up with TRBD1. The CDR3 covers 18 residues. Trimming cost V 1 base and J 0 bases; bases outside gene matches: 9. Germline V lookup: CDR1 SGHVS, CDR2 FNYEAQ. CDR3 in DNA: TGTGCCAGCAGCTTAGTGGCTCCAGGGGGAGATAGCAATCAGCCCCAGCATTTT. Residues: CASSLVAPGGDSNQPQHF.

This clonotype was seen many times. This chain connects TRBV7-2 to TRBJ2-1; D perhaps matches TRBD1 (5 bases). Germline CDR1 is SGHTA and CDR2 is FQGNSA. V lost 1 base and J 4 bases, leaving 11 bases between the germline ends. The CDR3 spans 15 residues. The chain's CDR3 is CASSLGGQSYNEQFF. The CDR3 DNA sequence: TGTGCCAGCAGCTTAGGGGGCCAGTCATACAATGAGCAGTTCTTC.

For the CDR3, the DNA is TGTGCCAGCAGTGAAGTTAATAGCCAAGAGACCCAGTACTTC. Its translation is CASSEVNSQETQYF. The J gene is TRBJ2-5, the V gene TRBV2; no firm D call. Between the trimmed V and J ends, which lost 1 base and 1 base, there was a span of 7 bases. The V gene's germline CDR1 is SNHLY and CDR2 FYNNEI. The length of the CDR3 is 14 residues. Based on the CDR3 plus reference TRBV2 and TRBJ2-5, the full variable domain is EPEVTQTPSHQVTQMGQEVILRCVPISNHLYFYWYRQILGQKVEFLVSFYNNEISEKSEIFDDQFSVERPDGSNFTLKIRSTKLEDSAMYFCASSEVNSQETQYFGPGTRLLVL.

This chain links TRBV20-1 with TRBJ2-1; 11 bases align to TRBD1. The CDR3 loop spans 15 amino acids. J was trimmed by 4 bases and V by 6 bases; bases with no gene match: 8. The germline CDR1 and CDR2 sequences are DFQATT and SNEGSKA (reference sequence). The CDR3 sequence: CSAEDRGQLYNEQFF. Here the CDR3 DNA reads TGCAGTGCCGAGGACAGGGGGCAGCTATACAATGAGCAGTTCTTC.

This chain joins TRBV7-9 and TRBJ2-3; D gene ambiguous. Germline assignment: CDR1 SEHNR and CDR2 FQNEAQ (reference sequence). Trimming removed 6 bases at V and 8 bases at J, with 12 bases between. The CDR3 spans 12 residues. The CDR3 DNA follows: TGTGCCAGCAGTGCCGGCGGTAGTACGCAGTATTTT. Translation gives CASSAGGSTQYF.

V and J are TRBV11-1 and TRBJ2-5, with D perhaps TRBD1 (6 bases). The CDR3 sequence is 15 residues long. Germline CDR1 and CDR2: SGHAT and FQDESV (reference sequence). V was pared by 3 bases and J by 2 bases, with 13 bases between. The CDR3 sequence is CASSLGVGAQETQYF. The CDR3, as DNA: TGTGCCAGCAGCTTGGGAGTGGGGGCACAAGAGACCCAGTACTTC.

V is TRBV7-9 and J is TRBJ2-5; a possible D gene is TRBD2 (6 bases). CDR3 length: 14 amino acids. The V and J ends lost 5 bases and 1 base respectively, with 11 bases between them. The germline gives CDR1 SEHNR, CDR2 FQNEAQ (reference sequence). The CDR3 loop is CASSRSGFQETQYF. The DNA for the CDR3 is TGTGCCAGCAGCAGGAGCGGGTTCCAAGAGACCCAGTACTTC.

CDR3 amino acids: CASSWGQNNEQFF. In DNA, the CDR3 is TGTGCCAGCAGTTGGGGACAGAACAATGAGCAGTTCTTC. The V gene is TRBV27, the J gene TRBJ2-1; 7 nucleotides match TRBD1. CDR1 MNHEY and CDR2 SMNVEV come from the germline V gene (reference sequence). The CDR3 sequence is 13 residues long. The trim removed 4 bases at V and 5 bases at J, leaving 2 bases unmatched.

A note on this clonotype: A much larger clone is a single base away; this may be a read error. The chain has TRBV7-2 and TRBJ2-3; no definite D call. From germline, CDR1 is SGHTA and CDR2 FQGNSA. This CDR3 spans 16 amino acids. CDR3 nucleotides: TGTGTCAGCAGCCCTACAGCCTTCACCGCCGCAGATACGCAGTATTTT. Translated: CVSSPTAFTAADTQYF.

V is TRBV6-6 and J is TRBJ1-2; D is uncertain. The V end was cut by 0 bases, the J end by 2 bases, with 10 bases between. Germline CDR1 MNHNY, CDR2 SVGAGI (reference sequence). There are 15 residues in the CDR3. The CDR3 DNA follows: TGTGCCAGCAGTTACTCGACGGTAGGGAACTATGGCTACACCTTC. It encodes CASSYSTVGNYGYTF.

With respect to this clonotype: One base away lies a much larger clone, so this may be a sequencing read error. The chain couples TRBV7-9 to TRBJ2-7; D perhaps matches TRBD1 (5 bases). CDR3 length equals 14 residues. Germline V gene lookup returns CDR1 SEHNR and CDR2 FQNEAQ (reference sequence). Trimming took off 1 base at V and 4 bases at J, with 11 bases between the two ends. CDR3: CASSLEAGRYEQYF. The DNA for the CDR3 is TGTGCCAGCAGCTTAGAGGCAGGGCGGTACGAGCAGTACTTC.

This clonotype occurred a few times. The chain carries TRBV9 and TRBJ2-7; D unresolved. Trimming left V 3 bases short and J 6 bases short, with 10 bases between. From germline, CDR1 is SGDLS and CDR2 YYNGEE. This CDR3 spans 12 amino acids. The CDR3 loop reads CASSADGSEQYF. DNA for the CDR3: TGTGCCAGCAGCGCAGACGGTAGCGAGCAGTACTTC.

The rearrangement links TRBV29-1 to TRBJ1-2, with TRBD1 matching over 7 bases. The CDR3 is 14 residues long. CDR1 is SQVTM, CDR2 ANQGSEA, per germline. With V trimmed by 3 bases and J by 4 bases, 8 bases remained unmatched. The CDR3 nucleotides read TGCAGCGTTGAGCCAAACAGGGGTAGCTATGGCTACACCTTC. The encoded protein is CSVEPNRGSYGYTF.

The chain employs TRBV12-5 and TRBJ2-3; D remains ambiguous. Trimming took 6 bases from V and 0 from J, leaving 10 bases between them. The CDR3 runs to 14 residues. CDR1 and CDR2 (germline): LGHNT, FRNRAP. The CDR3 reads CASGLDHSTDTQYF. The CDR3 DNA is TGTGCTAGTGGCCTCGACCATAGCACAGATACGCAGTATTTT.

This clonotype was recorded many times. The rearrangement joins TRBV7-2 to TRBJ1-1; weak D call: TRBD1 (5 bases). This CDR3 region has 15 residues. Trimming stripped 5 bases from V and 10 bases from J, with 23 bases between. The germline gives CDR1 SGHTA, CDR2 FQGNSA. CDR3 sequence reads: CASSPEVVRRQGAFF. Written as DNA, the CDR3 is TGTGCCAGCAGCCCAGAGGTGGTCCGGCGCCAGGGAGCTTTCTTT.

The V call is TRBV27, the J call TRBJ2-7, with a tentative D call TRBD2 (6 bases). Germline lookup yields CDR1 MNHEY and CDR2 SMNVEV (reference sequence). This CDR3 region has 14 residues. V was shortened by 1 base and J by 2 bases, with 9 bases between the two germline ends. The CDR3 region is CASSLWGDAYEQYF. The CDR3 bases are TGTGCCAGCAGTTTATGGGGGGACGCCTACGAGCAGTACTTC.

The rearrangement links TRBV10-3 to TRBJ2-7; TRBD1 is a possible D gene (6 bases). The CDR3 contains 15 residues. The V gene's germline CDR1 is ENHRY and CDR2 SYGVKD. Trimming shortened V by 10 bases and J by 0 bases, and 19 bases separated the two germline ends. The CDR3 DNA sequence: TGTGCCAGCACGGGACAAGGAAAGAGCTCCTACGAGCAGTACTTC. It yields the protein CASTGQGKSSYEQYF.

The chain uses TRBV20-1 and TRBJ1-5; D is uncertain. The CDR3 is made up of 13 amino acids. Trimming took 4 bases from V and 0 from J, leaving 7 bases between them. Germline lookup yields CDR1 DFQATT and CDR2 SNEGSKA (reference sequence). CDR3 DNA: TGCAGTGCTAACGGCAATAGCAATCAGCCCCAGCATTTT. Translating gives CSANGNSNQPQHF.

The genes are TRBV7-2 and TRBJ1-1; D may be TRBD1 (5 bases). The CDR3 loop spans 15 amino acids. V gave up 6 bases and J gave up 5 bases, with 19 bases separating them. Germline lookup yields CDR1 SGHTA and CDR2 FQGNSA. As DNA, the CDR3 is TGTGCCAGCAGAACGTCGGGGGGGGTATTGACTGAAGCTTTCTTT. This translates into CASRTSGGVLTEAFF.

The J gene is TRBJ1-1, the V gene TRBV29-1; D uncertain. V was trimmed by 4 bases and J by 1 base, leaving 4 bases between them. The CDR3 runs 11 residues. CDR1 SQVTM and CDR2 ANQGSEA come from the germline V gene. In nucleotides, the CDR3 is TGCAGCGTTGTGTGGAACACTGAAGCTTTCTTT. This codes for CSVVWNTEAFF.

The chain links TRBV7-9 to TRBJ1-4, with no clear D. There are 14 residues in the CDR3. CDR1 and CDR2 from the germline V gene are SEHNR and FQNEAQ (reference sequence). Trimming stripped 5 bases from V and 4 bases from J, with 11 bases between. The CDR3 loop is CASSPTLDNEKLFF. The CDR3 DNA sequence: TGTGCCAGCAGCCCGACGCTGGATAATGAAAAACTGTTTTTT. Using reference TRBV7-9 and TRBJ1-4 for the parts outside the CDR3, the full variable domain is DTGVSQNPRHKITKRGQNVTFRCDPISEHNRLYWYRQTLGQGPEFLTYFQNEAQLEKSRLLSDRFSAERPKGSFSTLEIQRTEQGDSAMYLCASSPTLDNEKLFFGSGTQLSVL.

V usage is TRBV5-5 and J usage is TRBJ2-1; D unresolved. Trimming pared 3 bases from V and 0 bases from J, leaving 10 bases between. The CDR3 is 15 residues long. Germline CDR1 and CDR2: SGHKS and YYEKEE (reference sequence). CDR3 coding DNA: TGTGCCAGCAGCTCCTTACACCCCTCCTACAATGAGCAGTTCTTC. Its protein is CASSSLHPSYNEQFF. The variable domain in full, completed from reference TRBV5-5 and TRBJ2-1, reads DAGVTQSPTHLIKTRGQQVTLRCSPISGHKSVSWYQQVLGQGPQFIFQYYEKEERGRGNFPDRFSARQFPNYSSELNVNALLLGDSALYLCASSSLHPSYNEQFFGPGTRLTVL.

This clonotype was detected ten times or more. The chain has TRBV7-8 and TRBJ1-1; D is undetermined. From germline, CDR1 is SGHVS and CDR2 FQNEAQ. The CDR3 runs to 14 residues. Trimming left V 5 bases short and J 2 bases short, with 12 bases between. The CDR3 sequence: CASSVPGINTEAFF. In nucleotides, the CDR3 is TGTGCCAGCAGCGTCCCGGGAATCAACACTGAAGCTTTCTTT.